Shown below are 10 T cell receptor beta chains from a single sample sequenced in a study of chemoradiotherapy in HPV16-positive cancers. Sequenced by immunoSEQ multiplex PCR; TCRdb stores in-frame clones only, minus some. This table holds thousands of clones, around three quarters found once. This material was obtained from a patient who underwent chemoradiotherapy. All receptors derive from a human donor with HPV-associated anogenital cancer.

The gene calls are TRBV7-2 and TRBJ1-1, with D uncertain. The germline V and J ends were trimmed by 5 bases and 2 bases, with 6 bases remaining between them. Germline V gene sequence: CDR1 SGHTA, CDR2 FQGNSA. The CDR3 consists of 12 residues. The CDR3 nucleotides are TGTGCCAGCAGCGACCCCAACACTGAAGCTTTCTTT. Protein sequence: CASSDPNTEAFF.

The CDR3 nucleotides read TGTGCCAGCAGCCAAGAAGTGGCGGCTAACTATGGCTACACCTTC. Its protein product is CASSQEVAANYGYTF. This rearrangement joins TRBV4-2 to TRBJ1-2; no reliable D call. V lost 0 bases and J lost 0, with 8 bases in between. The CDR3 is 15 residues long. The germline V gene encodes CDR1 LGHNA and CDR2 YNFKEQ.

The chain employs TRBV19 and TRBJ1-5; 9 bases are shared with TRBD1. Germline trimming cut 5 bases from V and 8 bases from J; bases unmatched to any gene: 10. The CDR3 runs to 15 residues. Germline values: CDR1 LNHDA, CDR2 SQIVND (reference sequence). Written as DNA, the CDR3 is TGTGCCAGTAGTGTTGGACAGGGGTCTTTGGAGCCCCAGCATTTT. Residues: CASSVGQGSLEPQHF.

The rearrangement links TRBV20-1 to TRBJ2-7, with unresolved D. The V gene lost 3 bases and the J gene lost 9 bases, with 12 bases spanning the gap. The CDR3 totals 11 residues. The germline V gene has CDR1 DFQATT and CDR2 SNEGSKA (reference sequence). CDR3 coding DNA: TGCAGTGCTAGCGGTCCCTGGGGGCAGTACTTC. It yields the protein CSASGPWGQYF.

The chain has TRBV11-2 and TRBJ1-2; D remains ambiguous. Trimming took 4 bases from V and 4 from J, leaving 13 bases between them. CDR3 size: 14 residues. Germline CDR1 is SGHAT and CDR2 is FQNNGV. The CDR3 DNA reads as TGTGCCAGCAGCTCTGTGCGGGAGCTCTATGGCTACACCTTC. Translation gives CASSSVRELYGYTF.

The chain uses TRBV27 and TRBJ2-1, with 14 bases that match TRBD2. CDR3 length: 15 residues. Germline-derived CDR1 and CDR2 are MNHEY and SMNVEV (reference sequence). Trimming removed 5 bases from V and 10 bases from J; junction bases left unmatched: 7. CDR3 loop: CASSTQTSGRGEQFF. The DNA of the CDR3 is TGTGCCAGCAGTACCCAGACTAGCGGGAGGGGAGAGCAGTTCTTC.

CDR3 region: CASSLSGPTKNSPLHF. The CDR3, as DNA: TGTGCCAGCAGCTTATCCGGGCCGACCAAAAATTCACCCCTCCACTTT. The chain has TRBV7-9 and TRBJ1-6; no firm D call. CDR1 is SEHNR, CDR2 FQNEAQ, per germline (reference sequence). The length of the CDR3 is 16 residues. Trimming cost V 2 bases and J 7 bases, with 15 bases left between them.

This clone was counted between two and nine times. This rearrangement joins TRBV28 to TRBJ1-2; D perhaps matches TRBD1 (5 bases). Trimming took 3 bases from V and 3 from J, leaving 17 bases between them. The CDR3 consists of 16 residues. In germline, CDR1 is MDHEN, CDR2 SYDVKM. DNA for the CDR3: TGTGCCAGCAGTTTTTCCGGGACGCCTGGGCACTATGGCTACACCTTC. It codes for CASSFSGTPGHYGYTF.

The chain couples TRBV4-3 to TRBJ2-7, with 11 bases fitting TRBD1. V lost 0 bases, J lost 5 bases, and 3 bases stayed unmatched. The CDR3 totals 15 residues. In germline, CDR1 is LGHNA, CDR2 YSLEER. The DNA of the CDR3 is TGCGCCAGCAGCCAAGACGGGACAGGGGGGAACGAGCAGTACTTC. Encoded protein: CASSQDGTGGNEQYF.

This chain uses TRBV7-9 with TRBJ2-1; 9 positions match TRBD2. Germline V gene sequence: CDR1 SEHNR, CDR2 FQNEAQ (reference sequence). The CDR3 length is 14 residues. With 3 bases clipped from V and 3 bases from J, the junction kept 0 bases outside the gene matches. CDR3 coding DNA: TGTGCCAGCAGCTTTAGCGGGAGCTACAATGAGCAGTTCTTC. Amino acids: CASSFSGSYNEQFF. Supplemented by reference TRBV7-9 and TRBJ2-1, the full variable domain reads DTGVSQNPRHKITKRGQNVTFRCDPISEHNRLYWYRQTLGQGPEFLTYFQNEAQLEKSRLLSDRFSAERPKGSFSTLEIQRTEQGDSAMYLCASSFSGSYNEQFFGPGTRLTVL.